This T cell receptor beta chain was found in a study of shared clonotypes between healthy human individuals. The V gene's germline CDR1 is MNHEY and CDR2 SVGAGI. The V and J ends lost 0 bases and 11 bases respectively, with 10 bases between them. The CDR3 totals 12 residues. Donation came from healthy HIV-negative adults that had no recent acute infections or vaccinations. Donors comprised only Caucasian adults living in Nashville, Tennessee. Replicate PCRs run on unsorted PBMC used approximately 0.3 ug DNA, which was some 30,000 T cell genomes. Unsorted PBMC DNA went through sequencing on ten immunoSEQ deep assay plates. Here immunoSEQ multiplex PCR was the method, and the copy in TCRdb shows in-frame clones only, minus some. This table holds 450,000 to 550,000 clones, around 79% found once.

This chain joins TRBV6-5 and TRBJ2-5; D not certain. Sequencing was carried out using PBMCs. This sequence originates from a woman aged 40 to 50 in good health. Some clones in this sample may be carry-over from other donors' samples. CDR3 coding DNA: TGTGCCAGCAGTTACTCAGGCGTGCAGCAGTACTTC. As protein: CASSYSGVQQYF.